This is a list of T cell receptor beta chains from one sample in a study of CD8 T cells in Susac syndrome. One entry per CDR3 protein results from TCRdb running MiXCR on the immunoSEQ multiplex PCR reads. The table includes some 120,000 distinct CDR3 sequences, 90% to 95% detected once. The sequenced sample consisted of CD4+ T cells from PBMCs. These receptors were collected from a human donor in good health. CDR3s include the opening cysteine and the closing phenylalanine or tryptophan. The D gene is left open where the match is weak. Only some rows state a clone size, as once, few, many or a class for expanded clones.

j_call clone_size v_call d_call cdr3_nt cdr3_aa
TRBJ2-6 - TRBV28 TRBD1 TGTGCCAGCAGTTTATCCCCCACAGGGGGCATCTCTGGGGCCAACGTCCTGACTTTC CASSLSPTGGISGANVLTF
TRBJ2-5 - TRBV3-1 - TGTGCCAGCAGCCCCCTAGCTCTGAGAGAGACCCAGTACTTC CASSPLALRETQYF
TRBJ2-5 - TRBV3-1 - TGTGCCAGCAGCCGACTAGACGCGGAGACCCAGTACTTC CASSRLDAETQYF
TRBJ1-4 - TRBV7-2 - TGTGCCAGCAGCTTAGCGCGGTCGCCTAACATAGGCTATGAAAAACTGTTTTTT CASSLARSPNIGYEKLFF
TRBJ2-7 - TRBV20-1 - TGCAGTGCTAAATATTACGAGCGGGCACGGATCTACGAGCAGTACTTC CSAKYYERARIYEQYF
TRBJ2-3 - TRBV9 TRBD2 TGTGCCAGCAGCGTCGTAAGCCCTAGCGGGACCCCCACAGATACGCAGTATTTT CASSVVSPSGTPTDTQYF
TRBJ2-1 - TRBV3-1 TRBD2 TGTGCCAGCAGCCCCCGACTAGCGGGATATGAGCAGTTCTTC CASSPRLAGYEQFF
TRBJ1-5 once TRBV20-1 TRBD1 TGCAGTGCTAGCCGGACAGGGCGCAATCAGCCCCAGCATTTT CSASRTGRNQPQHF
TRBJ2-3 - TRBV7-6 - TGTGCCAGCAGCCTAACAGGGTTGGGCACAGATACGCAGTATTTT CASSLTGLGTDTQYF
TRBJ2-4 - TRBV3-1 - TGTGCCAGCAGCCTTAGTGGATTAGCCAAAAACATTCAGTACTTC CASSLSGLAKNIQYF
TRBJ2-2 - TRBV5-4 TRBD1 TGTGCCAGCAGCCGACAGGGGATGGACACCGGGGAGCTGTTTTTT CASSRQGMDTGELFF
TRBJ2-6 - TRBV2 TRBD1 TGTGCCAGCAGTGAACAGGGGACAGCCGGGGCCAACGTCCTGACTTTC CASSEQGTAGANVLTF
TRBJ1-5 - TRBV19 TRBD1 TGTGCCAGTAGTGTCGGGACAGGGAATCAGCCCCAGCATTTT CASSVGTGNQPQHF
TRBJ1-1 - TRBV12-3/TRBV12-4 - TGTGCCAGCAGTTTATGGGAGGCCACTGAAGCTTTCTTT CASSLWEATEAFF
TRBJ1-5 - TRBV7-2 - TGTGCCAGCAGCTTAAGGTGGGGGACCAATCAGCCCCAGCATTTT CASSLRWGTNQPQHF
TRBJ2-7 - TRBV14 TRBD1 TGTGCCAGCAGCCGAGGGACAGGGGTTCCTAGGTACTTC CASSRGTGVPRYF
TRBJ2-3 once TRBV5-4 - TGTGCCAGCAGCCCGCCCGCGGGTTTACGAGATACGCAGTATTTT CASSPPAGLRDTQYF
TRBJ1-5 - TRBV2 - TGTGCCAGCAGTACGGCCACGAGCAATCAGCCCCAGCATTTT CASSTATSNQPQHF
TRBJ2-5 - TRBV29-1 - TGCAGCGCCTCACAGGGATACCAAGAGACCCAGTACTTC CSASQGYQETQYF
TRBJ1-1 - TRBV29-1 - TGCAGCGTTCGGTCGAACACTGAAGCTTTCTTT CSVRSNTEAFF
TRBJ2-5 once TRBV29-1 - TGCAGTATAGTTTGGTCCGACAGTAGGGAGACCCAGTACTTC CSIVWSDSRETQYF
TRBJ2-2 - TRBV2 - TGTGCCATCACAGGGTCAGGTGACACCGGGGAGCTGTTTTTT CAITGSGDTGELFF
TRBJ1-1 - TRBV30 - TGTGCCTGGAGTCCCATCCTTGGAGAAGCTTTCTTT CAWSPILGEAFF
TRBJ2-1 - TRBV29-1 TRBD1 TGCAGCGGCCGATTGGGACAGGGAGGCAATGAGCAGTTCTTC CSGRLGQGGNEQFF